This is a list of T cell receptor beta chains from one sample in a study of cytomegalovirus exposure and HLA in healthy donors. Produced via immunoSEQ multiplex PCR; TCRdb's table is partial and in-frame only. The sample includes about 200,000 clones, about 83% seen only once; the top ten take 1.7%. Sequencing was performed on PBMCs. The receptors were sampled from a man aged 35 to 55 in good health and CMV-seropositive. Each CDR3 is given with its conserved first and last residue. The D gene is left open where the match is weak. Rows give clone size only sometimes, using once, few, many, or a class for an expanded clone.

>TRBJ2-1|-|TRBV5-4|-
TGTGCCAGCACAACTCGTCGTGGGAGCTCCTACAATGAGCAGTTCTTC
CASTTRRGSSYNEQFF
>TRBJ1-2|-|TRBV7-8|-
TGTGCCAGCAGCTTAGCGGGACTGGAGGGTGGCTACACCTTC
CASSLAGLEGGYTF
>TRBJ2-5|TRBD2|TRBV6-4|once
TGTGCCAGCAGTGAGTGGAGGGGAGGGATAGAGACCCAGTACTTC
CASSEWRGGIETQYF
>TRBJ2-1|TRBD2|TRBV7-7|-
TGTGCTAGCAGCTCCCAAGCGGGAGGGCAGGGTGAGCAGTTCTTC
CASSSQAGGQGEQFF
>TRBJ1-2|-|TRBV5-1|once
TGCGCCAGCAGCTTGAGGGGAACTAACTATGGCTACACCTTC
CASSLRGTNYGYTF
>TRBJ2-7|TRBD2|TRBV2|-
TGTGCCAGCAGTGAAGCTAGCGGGAGGGTTTACGAGCAGTACTTC
CASSEASGRVYEQYF
>TRBJ2-7|-|TRBV7-8|-
TGTGCCAGCAGCTTTCGCTACGAGCAGTACTTC
CASSFRYEQYF
>TRBJ2-7|-|TRBV7-6|-
TGTGCCAGCAGCTTGGGCTCGGGCAGGGCCTACGAGCAGTACTTC
CASSLGSGRAYEQYF
>TRBJ2-3|TRBD2|TRBV5-1|-
TGCGCCAGCAGCTTTGAAGCGGGAGCTGCCACAGATACGCAGTATTTT
CASSFEAGAATDTQYF
>TRBJ1-2|TRBD1|TRBV28|few
TGTGCCAGCAGTGGGACAGGGGGCCGTGGCTACACCTTC
CASSGTGGRGYTF
>TRBJ2-5|TRBD2|TRBV19|-
TGTGCCAGTAGGGCGGGAGCCACCCGCGGATACGAGACCCAGTACTTC
CASRAGATRGYETQYF
>TRBJ2-7|-|TRBV9|-
TGTGCCAGCAGCGGGGGCCGGACGCAGTGGGACTACGAGCAGTACTTC
CASSGGRTQWDYEQYF
>TRBJ2-7|-|TRBV19|-
TGTGCCAGTAGTATAGAGGCGGGCTACGAGCAGTACTTC
CASSIEAGYEQYF
>TRBJ2-7|-|TRBV6-1|-
TGTGCCAGCAGCCAGTCCCACGAGCAGTACTTC
CASSQSHEQYF
>TRBJ1-5|-|TRBV29-1|-
TGCAGCGTTGCAGGGCATGGCAATCAGCCCCAGCATTTT
CSVAGHGNQPQHF
>TRBJ2-5|-|TRBV5-4|-
TGTGCCAGCAGCTACCCGACAGGGGAGGGCGAGACCCAGTACTTC
CASSYPTGEGETQYF
>TRBJ1-4|TRBD1|TRBV5-6|-
TGTGCCAGCAGCTTCTTCGGGACAGGGGTGACAACTAATGAAAAACTGTTTTTT
CASSFFGTGVTTNEKLFF
>TRBJ1-1|-|TRBV7-2|-
TGTGCCAGCAGCTTAGCGGACAAGCCGAACACTGAAGCTTTCTTT
CASSLADKPNTEAFF
>TRBJ2-2|TRBD1|TRBV6-5|-
TGTGCCAGCAGTTACGCGGGACAGGGATACACCGGGGAGCTGTTTTTT
CASSYAGQGYTGELFF
>TRBJ2-3|TRBD1|TRBV13|-
TGTGCCAGCAGCAGCGCGGAGGCAGGGGGCCTAGATACGCAGTATTTT
CASSSAEAGGLDTQYF
>TRBJ2-1|-|TRBV6-1|-
TGTGCCAGCAGTGAGTTACTAGGAAATACCTGGGGTGAGCAGTTCTTC
CASSELLGNTWGEQFF
>TRBJ2-3|TRBD2|TRBV6-1|-
TGTGCCAGCGAGCGGGAGGGCCCCCCAGATACGCAGTATTTT
CASEREGPPDTQYF
>TRBJ1-3|-|TRBV9|-
TGTGCCAGCAGCACAACAACATCTGGAAACACCATATATTTT
CASSTTTSGNTIYF
>TRBJ1-3|-|TRBV9|once
TGTGCCAGCAGCTATCGGCCCCCAGGAGGAGGAGGAAACACCATATATTTT
CASSYRPPGGGGNTIYF
>TRBJ2-1|-|TRBV12-2|-
TGTGCAAGTCTAGGACTAGCGGGAGACTACAATGAGCAGTTCTTC
CASLGLAGDYNEQFF
>TRBJ2-2|TRBD1|TRBV7-6|-
TGTGCCAGCAGCTTAGCGGCAGGGGGACCGAACACCGGGGAGCTGTTTTTT
CASSLAAGGPNTGELFF
>TRBJ2-5|TRBD1|TRBV19|-
TGTGCCAGTAGTCTCCCTCGGACAGGGGAAGAGACCCAGTACTTC
CASSLPRTGEETQYF
>TRBJ2-7|-|TRBV29-1|few
TGCAGCGTTGGAGGCAGCTCCTACGAGCAGTACTTC
CSVGGSSYEQYF
>TRBJ1-2|TRBD1|TRBV6-1|-
TGTGCCAGCAGTGAGATAACAGGGGACACCTTC
CASSEITGDTF
>TRBJ1-2|-|TRBV6-5|-
TGTGCCAGCCGACTCGGGGCAGGGGTCTATGGCTACACCTTC
CASRLGAGVYGYTF
>TRBJ1-1|-|TRBV6-1|once
TGTGCCAGCAGTGACAAGACCGGGACTGAAGCTTTCTTT
CASSDKTGTEAFF
>TRBJ2-3|TRBD1|TRBV29-1|-
TGCAGCGTAGCCGGGACAGGGGGCTATTTGGACACAGATACGCAGTATTTT
CSVAGTGGYLDTDTQYF
>TRBJ2-7|-|TRBV6-6|-
TGTGCCAGCAGTTATTCCCCAACAGGGGAGCAGTACTTC
CASSYSPTGEQYF
>TRBJ1-2|-|TRBV5-6|once
TGTGCCAGCAGCTCCAAGCAGGGGTATGGCTACACCTTC
CASSSKQGYGYTF
>TRBJ1-1|TRBD1|TRBV10-3|-
TGTGCCATCAGTGGTACAGGGGGCATCGGGGACACTGAAGCTTTCTTT
CAISGTGGIGDTEAFF
>TRBJ1-1|-|TRBV7-8|-
TGTGCCAGCAGCTCTCACAAGGGGGTTGTGAACACTGAAGCTTTCTTT
CASSSHKGVVNTEAFF
>TRBJ1-2|TRBD1|TRBV5-4|-
TGTGCCAGCAGCTTGACAGGGGGCCAGATCTATGGCTACACCTTC
CASSLTGGQIYGYTF
>TRBJ1-4|-|TRBV5-4|-
TGTGCCAGCAGCGTCGGACAGACACTCAGTAATGAAAAACTGTTTTTT
CASSVGQTLSNEKLFF
>TRBJ1-4|-|TRBV5-1|-
TGCGCCAGCAGCAAGACAGGTACAACTAATGAAAAACTGTTTTTT
CASSKTGTTNEKLFF
>TRBJ1-1|TRBD1|TRBV9|-
TGTGCCAGCAGCGAGGGACAGAGCATGAACACTGAAGCTTTCTTT
CASSEGQSMNTEAFF
>TRBJ2-7|-|TRBV25-1|-
TGTGCCAGCAGTGCCGCAGGGTGGTACGGCGAGCAGTACTTC
CASSAAGWYGEQYF
>TRBJ2-2|-|TRBV7-7|-
TGTGCTAGCAGCCGTGACTACACCGGGGAGCTGTTTTTT
CASSRDYTGELFF
>TRBJ2-7|TRBD2|TRBV19|-
TGTGCCAGTAGTATAGGTCTGTCTAGCGGGAGTCCCTACGAGCAGTACTTC
CASSIGLSSGSPYEQYF
>TRBJ2-3|TRBD2|TRBV27|-
TGTGCCAGCAGTCCCTACGGCGGGGGGGCCACAGATACGCAGTATTTT
CASSPYGGGATDTQYF
>TRBJ2-1|TRBD2|TRBV27|-
TGTGCCAGCAGGGGGTATGCACTAGCGGGAAATAATGAGCAGTTCTTC
CASRGYALAGNNEQFF
>TRBJ2-7|TRBD1|TRBV10-3|-
TGTGCCATCAGTGGGACAGGGCCCTACGAGCAGTACTTC
CAISGTGPYEQYF
>TRBJ2-5|-|TRBV28|-
TGTGCCAGCAGTTTATTGGCTAGCTGGCAAGAGACCCAGTACTTC
CASSLLASWQETQYF
>TRBJ2-1|-|TRBV7-9|-
TGTGCCAGCAGCCATTCGGGACTTATCAATGAGCAGTTCTTC
CASSHSGLINEQFF
>TRBJ2-1|TRBD2|TRBV19|-
TGTGCCAGTAGCCTCGGACTAGCGGGAGTTAGAGAGCAGTTCTTC
CASSLGLAGVREQFF
>TRBJ2-1|TRBD2|TRBV28|-
TGTGCCAGCAGTTTATATATCCCTGTTACTAGCGGGAGCAATGAGCAGTTCTTC
CASSLYIPVTSGSNEQFF
>TRBJ2-3|-|TRBV2|-
TGTGCCAGCAGGGGACGGATGGGGGCAGGCACAGATACGCAGTATTTT
CASRGRMGAGTDTQYF
>TRBJ2-1|TRBD2|TRBV4-1|-
TGCGCCAGCAGCCAAGACCCAGCTAGCGGGAGGGCGAATGAGCAGTTCTTC
CASSQDPASGRANEQFF
>TRBJ2-1|-|TRBV9|few
TGTGCCAGCAGCGTATACGGGATCCATGAGCAGTTCTTC
CASSVYGIHEQFF
>TRBJ2-5|-|TRBV18|-
TGTGCCAGCTCACTTATCGAGGAGACCCAGTACTTC
CASSLIEETQYF
>TRBJ1-1|-|TRBV9|-
TGTGCCAGCAGCTTCCGCCGGGACACCGGAGAAGCTTTCTTT
CASSFRRDTGEAFF
>TRBJ1-1|-|TRBV5-8|-
TGTGCCAGCAGCCCCCGGTACTTCACTGAAGCTTTCTTT
CASSPRYFTEAFF
>TRBJ1-1|-|TRBV6-6|-
TGTGCCAGCAGTCGGAACCAGGGGAACACTGAAGCTTTCTTT
CASSRNQGNTEAFF
>TRBJ2-7|-|TRBV7-9|-
TGTGCCAGCAGCTTGAATAGCAGTAAGATAACCTACGAGCAGTACTTC
CASSLNSSKITYEQYF
>TRBJ2-3|-|TRBV6-6|-
TGTGCCAGCAGTTACTGGGACTTAAGCACAGATACGCAGTATTTT
CASSYWDLSTDTQYF